Below are 8 T cell receptor beta chains sequenced from a single sample in a study of cytomegalovirus exposure and HLA in healthy donors. Both 60 Vbeta primers and 13 Jbeta primers went into the PCR. Assay used: immunoSEQ multiplex PCR; TCRdb lists only in-frame clones, some missing. Here the sample spans 170,000 or so clones, approximately 80% being singletons. The sample consisted of PBMCs. The receptors come from a male donor in good health and CMV-seropositive.

V and J are TRBV28 and TRBJ1-4; tentatively, D is TRBD1 (5 bases). V was cut by 3 bases and J by 7 bases, with 24 bases left in between. The CDR3 consists of 18 residues. Germline V lookup: CDR1 MDHEN, CDR2 SYDVKM. The CDR3 coding sequence is TGTGCCAGCAGTTTTGCTGGTCTAGGGTCCCAGGGAGGTGAAAAACTGTTTTTT. Its protein is CASSFAGLGSQGGEKLFF.

This clone was counted between two and nine times. The V and J genes are TRBV10-3 and TRBJ1-2; TRBD1 is a possible D gene (6 bases). The CDR3 has 13 residues. V was cut by 11 bases and J by 5 bases, with 18 bases left in between. Looked up from germline, CDR1 is ENHRY and CDR2 is SYGVKD. The chain's CDR3 is CAGQLSGGYGYTF. CDR3 sequence (DNA): TGTGCCGGACAGCTCTCCGGGGGGTATGGCTACACCTTC.

The rearrangement links TRBV25-1 to TRBJ1-1; D remains unclear. Trimming shortened V by 11 bases and J by 2 bases, and 15 bases separated the two germline ends. Germline V gene sequence: CDR1 MGHDK, CDR2 SYGVNS. CDR3 size: 13 residues. In nucleotides, the CDR3 is TGTGCCTCCGGCCCCCCGGGTAACACTGAAGCTTTCTTT. Protein sequence: CASGPPGNTEAFF.

V is TRBV13 and J is TRBJ1-4; maybe TRBD1 (5 bases). This CDR3 contains 15 residues. The ends were cut back, 5 bases at V and 0 bases at J, with 10 bases in the middle. The germline V gene encodes CDR1 PRHDT and CDR2 FYEKMQ (reference sequence). This CDR3 is CASSERTPTNEKLFF. The CDR3 DNA follows: TGTGCCAGCAGCGAACGGACACCAACTAATGAAAAACTGTTTTTT.

The CDR3 bases are TGTGCCAGCACCCCCCGCCCGAGAGCAGGGGGCTTGGATACTGAAGCTTTCTTT. It is translated as CASTPRPRAGGLDTEAFF. The chain couples TRBV28 to TRBJ1-1, with 8 bases fitting TRBD1. This CDR3 is 18 amino acids long. CDR1 is MDHEN, CDR2 SYDVKM, per germline. Trimming cost V 7 bases and J 5 bases; bases outside gene matches: 21.

The V call is TRBV11-2, the J call TRBJ1-2; no clear D gene. Trimming removed 1 base from V and 10 bases from J, with 13 bases in between. Per germline, CDR1 SGHAT and CDR2 FQNNGV. The CDR3 has 13 residues. The CDR3 is CASSLGPTSYYTF. The DNA for the CDR3 is TGTGCCAGCAGCTTAGGCCCTACCTCGTACTACACCTTC.

This chain's CDR3 is CASSLGGRPTDTQYF. CDR3 nucleotides: TGTGCCAGCAGTTTAGGCGGGAGGCCCACAGATACGCAGTATTTT. V usage is TRBV27 and J usage is TRBJ2-3, with TRBD2 identical over 8 bases. V was pared by 2 bases and J by 2 bases, with 3 bases of the junction left unmatched. Germline V gene data show CDR1 as MNHEY and CDR2 as SMNVEV (reference sequence). This CDR3 comprises 15 residues.

The V and J genes are TRBV19 and TRBJ2-1; TRBD2 agrees at 9 bases. CDR1 is LNHDA, CDR2 SQIVND, per germline (reference sequence). The CDR3 consists of 14 residues. With 9 bases clipped from V and 3 bases from J, the junction kept 6 bases outside the gene matches. The CDR3 DNA follows: TGTGCCAGCCCCGGGACTAGCTACTACAATGAGCAGTTCTTC. Translated: CASPGTSYYNEQFF.